This TCR beta chain originates from a study of cytomegalovirus exposure and HLA in healthy donors. Both 60 Vbeta primers and 13 Jbeta primers went into the PCR. Sequenced by immunoSEQ multiplex PCR; TCRdb stores in-frame clones only, minus some. The sample holds about 140,000 clones, around 80% seen once. Only one count was recorded for this clone. The CDR3 has 17 residues. V lost 0 bases to trimming and J lost 2 bases, with 17 bases between them. Germline lookup yields CDR1 SGHDN and CDR2 FVKESK. The clonotype originates from a middle-aged man in good health and CMV-seropositive. This chain uses TRBV14 with TRBJ2-7; D is possibly TRBD1 (6 bases). Sequenced: PBMCs. The CDR3 DNA follows: TGTGCCAGCAGCCAAGATTTAGGGGGAGAAGGTACCTACGAGCAGTACTTC. This codes for CASSQDLGGEGTYEQYF.